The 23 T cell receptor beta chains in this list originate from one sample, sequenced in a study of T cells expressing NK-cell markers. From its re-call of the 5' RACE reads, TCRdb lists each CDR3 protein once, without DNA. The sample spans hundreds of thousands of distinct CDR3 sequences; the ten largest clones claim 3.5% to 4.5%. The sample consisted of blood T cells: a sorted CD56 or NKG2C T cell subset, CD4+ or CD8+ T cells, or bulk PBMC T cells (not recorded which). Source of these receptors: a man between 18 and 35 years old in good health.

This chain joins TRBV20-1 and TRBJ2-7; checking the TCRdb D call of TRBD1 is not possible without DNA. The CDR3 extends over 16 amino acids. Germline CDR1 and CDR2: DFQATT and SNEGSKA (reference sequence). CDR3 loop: CSARATRDRGSYEQYF.

The CDR3 sequence: CSVRLADADTQYF. V and J are TRBV29-1 and TRBJ2-3; the TRBD2 assignment by TCRdb is unverifiable without DNA. Germline V CDR1 and CDR2: SQVTM, ANQGSEA. The CDR3 spans 13 residues.

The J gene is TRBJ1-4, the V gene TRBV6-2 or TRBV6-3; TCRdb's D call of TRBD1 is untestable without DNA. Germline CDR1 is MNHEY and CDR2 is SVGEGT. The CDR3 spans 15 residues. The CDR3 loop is CASSYSAGQHEKLFF.

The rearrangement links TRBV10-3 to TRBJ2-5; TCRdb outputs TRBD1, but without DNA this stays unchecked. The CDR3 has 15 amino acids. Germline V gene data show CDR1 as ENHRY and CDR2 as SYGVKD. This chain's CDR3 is CAISPGGAIQETQYF.

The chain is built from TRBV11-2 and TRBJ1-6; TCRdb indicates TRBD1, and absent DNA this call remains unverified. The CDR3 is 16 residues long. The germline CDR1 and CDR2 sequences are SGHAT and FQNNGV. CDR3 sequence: CASSNTLDRVNSPLHF. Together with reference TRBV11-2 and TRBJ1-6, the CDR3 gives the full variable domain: EAGVAQSPRYKIIEKRQSVAFWCNPISGHATLYWYQQILGQGPKLLIQFQNNGVVDDSQLPKDRFSAERLKGVDSTLKIQPAKLEDSAVYLCASSNTLDRVNSPLHFGNGTRLTVT.

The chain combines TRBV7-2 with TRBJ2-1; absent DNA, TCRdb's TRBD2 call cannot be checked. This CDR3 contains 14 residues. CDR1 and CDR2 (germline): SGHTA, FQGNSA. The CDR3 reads CASSLGGVDREQFF. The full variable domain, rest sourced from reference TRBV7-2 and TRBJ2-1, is GAGVSQSPSNKVTEKGKDVELRCDPISGHTALYWYRQSLGQGLEFLIYFQGNSAPDKSGLPSDRFSAERTGGSVSTLTIQRTQQEDSAVYLCASSLGGVDREQFFGPGTRLTVL.

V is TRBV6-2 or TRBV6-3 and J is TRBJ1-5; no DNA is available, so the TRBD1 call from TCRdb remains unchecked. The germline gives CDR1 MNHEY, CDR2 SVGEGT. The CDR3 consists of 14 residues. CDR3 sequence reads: CASSQGHLYQPQHF.

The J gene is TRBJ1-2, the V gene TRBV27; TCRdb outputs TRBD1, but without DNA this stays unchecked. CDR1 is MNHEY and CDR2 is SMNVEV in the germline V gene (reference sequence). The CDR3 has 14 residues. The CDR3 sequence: CASRPWGSYYGYTF.

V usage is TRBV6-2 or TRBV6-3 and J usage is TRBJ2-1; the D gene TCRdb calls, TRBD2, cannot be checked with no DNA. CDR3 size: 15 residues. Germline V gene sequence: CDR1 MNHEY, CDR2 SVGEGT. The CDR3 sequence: CASSAGRGPSNEQFF.

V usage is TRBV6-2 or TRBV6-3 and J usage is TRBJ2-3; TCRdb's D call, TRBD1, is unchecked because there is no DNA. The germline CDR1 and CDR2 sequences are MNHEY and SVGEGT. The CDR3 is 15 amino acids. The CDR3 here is CASSYSRQGTDTQYF.

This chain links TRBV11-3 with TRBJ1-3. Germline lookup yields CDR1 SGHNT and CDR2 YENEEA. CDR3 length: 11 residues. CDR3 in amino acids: CASMRGNTIYF.

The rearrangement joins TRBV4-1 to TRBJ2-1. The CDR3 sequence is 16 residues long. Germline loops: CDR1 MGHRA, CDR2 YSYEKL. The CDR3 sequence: CASSQGYTVTYNEQFF.

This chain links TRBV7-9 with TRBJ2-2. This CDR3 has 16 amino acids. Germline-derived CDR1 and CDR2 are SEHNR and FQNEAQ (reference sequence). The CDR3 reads CASSLLGSSNTGELFF.

CDR3 residues: CSVDGGTNIAEAFF. The genes are TRBV29-1 and TRBJ1-1; as DNA is missing, the TRBD1 call by TCRdb cannot be tested. The CDR3 is 14 amino acids. The V gene's germline CDR1 is SQVTM and CDR2 ANQGSEA.

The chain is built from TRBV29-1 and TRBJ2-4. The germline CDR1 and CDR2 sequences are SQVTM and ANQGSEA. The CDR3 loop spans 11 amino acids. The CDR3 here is CSVSWENIQYF.

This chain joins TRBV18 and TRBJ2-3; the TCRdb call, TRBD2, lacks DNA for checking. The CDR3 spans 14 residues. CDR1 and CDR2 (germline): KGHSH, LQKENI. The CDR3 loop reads CASSPAGLADTQYF.

The CDR3 is CATSDLRQGAYNEQFF. The gene calls are TRBV24-1 and TRBJ2-1; the D call from TCRdb, TRBD2, cannot be confirmed without DNA. Germline V gene lookup returns CDR1 KGHDR and CDR2 SFDVKD. CDR3 length: 16 amino acids.

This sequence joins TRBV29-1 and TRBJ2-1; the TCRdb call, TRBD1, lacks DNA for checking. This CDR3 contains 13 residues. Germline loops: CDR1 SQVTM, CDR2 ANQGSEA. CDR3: CSVGGRMGDEQFF.

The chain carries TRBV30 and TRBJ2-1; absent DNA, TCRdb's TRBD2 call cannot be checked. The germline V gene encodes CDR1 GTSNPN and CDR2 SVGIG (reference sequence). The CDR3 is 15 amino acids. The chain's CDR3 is CAWSTGRAFYNEQFF.

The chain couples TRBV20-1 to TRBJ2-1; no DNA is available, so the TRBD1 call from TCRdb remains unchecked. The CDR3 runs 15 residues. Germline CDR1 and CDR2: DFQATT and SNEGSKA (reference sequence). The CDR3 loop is CSAKPGQGMGNEQFF.

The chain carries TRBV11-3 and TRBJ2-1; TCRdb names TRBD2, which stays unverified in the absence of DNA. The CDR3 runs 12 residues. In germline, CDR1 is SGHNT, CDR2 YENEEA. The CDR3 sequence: CASSQREAEQFF.

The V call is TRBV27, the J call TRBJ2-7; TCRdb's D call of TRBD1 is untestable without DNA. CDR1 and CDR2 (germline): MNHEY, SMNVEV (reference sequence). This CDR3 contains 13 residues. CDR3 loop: CASGGAGVHEQYF.

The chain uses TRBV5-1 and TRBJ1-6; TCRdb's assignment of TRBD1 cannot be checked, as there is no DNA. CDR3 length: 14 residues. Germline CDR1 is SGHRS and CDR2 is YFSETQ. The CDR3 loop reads CASSVGQLDSPLHF.